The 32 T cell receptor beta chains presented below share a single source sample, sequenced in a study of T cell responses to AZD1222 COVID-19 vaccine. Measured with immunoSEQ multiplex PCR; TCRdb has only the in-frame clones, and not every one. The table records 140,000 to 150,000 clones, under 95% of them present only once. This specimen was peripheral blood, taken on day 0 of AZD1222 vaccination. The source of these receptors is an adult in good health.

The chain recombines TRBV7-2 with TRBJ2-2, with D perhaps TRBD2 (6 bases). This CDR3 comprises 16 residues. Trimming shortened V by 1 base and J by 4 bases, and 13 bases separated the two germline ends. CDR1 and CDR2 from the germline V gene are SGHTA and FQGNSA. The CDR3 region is CASSLVGGSSTGELFF. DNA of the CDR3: TGTGCCAGCAGCTTAGTGGGGGGATCAAGCACCGGGGAGCTGTTTTTT.

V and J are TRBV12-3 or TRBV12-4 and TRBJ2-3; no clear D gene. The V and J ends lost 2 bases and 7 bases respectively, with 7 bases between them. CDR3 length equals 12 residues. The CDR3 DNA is TGTGCCAGCAGTTTAATGGCCTATACGCAGTATTTT. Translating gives CASSLMAYTQYF.

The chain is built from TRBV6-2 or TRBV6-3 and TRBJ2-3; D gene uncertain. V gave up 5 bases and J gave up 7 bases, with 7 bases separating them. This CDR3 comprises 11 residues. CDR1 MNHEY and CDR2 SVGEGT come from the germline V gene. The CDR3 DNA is TGTGCCAGCAGTAGCTTTCATACGCAGTATTTT. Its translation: CASSSFHTQYF.

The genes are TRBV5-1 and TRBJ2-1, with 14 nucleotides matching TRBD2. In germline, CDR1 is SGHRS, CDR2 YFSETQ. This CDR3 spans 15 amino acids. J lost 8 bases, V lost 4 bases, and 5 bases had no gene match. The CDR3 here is CASSAGTSGSDEQFF. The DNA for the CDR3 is TGCGCCAGCAGCGCTGGGACTAGCGGGAGTGATGAGCAGTTCTTC.

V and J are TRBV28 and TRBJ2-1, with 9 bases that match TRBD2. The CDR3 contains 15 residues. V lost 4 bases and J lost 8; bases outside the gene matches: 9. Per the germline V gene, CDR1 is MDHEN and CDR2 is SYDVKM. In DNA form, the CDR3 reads TGTGCCAGCAGTTCCCGGGTAGCGGGAGTATATGAGCAGTTCTTC. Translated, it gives CASSSRVAGVYEQFF.

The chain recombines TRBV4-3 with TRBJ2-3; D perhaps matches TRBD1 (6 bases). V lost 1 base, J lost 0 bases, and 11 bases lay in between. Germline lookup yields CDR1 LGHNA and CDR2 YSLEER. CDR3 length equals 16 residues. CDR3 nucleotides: TGCGCCAGCAGCCAAGGTGCAGGGGCTAGCACAGATACGCAGTATTTT. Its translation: CASSQGAGASTDTQYF.

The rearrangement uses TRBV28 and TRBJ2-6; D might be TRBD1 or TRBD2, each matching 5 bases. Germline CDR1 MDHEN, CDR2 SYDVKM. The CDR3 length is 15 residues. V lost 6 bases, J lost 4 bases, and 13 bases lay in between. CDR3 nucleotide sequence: TGTGCCAGCAGGGGACGATTGGAGGGGGCCAACGTCCTGACTTTC. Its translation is CASRGRLEGANVLTF.

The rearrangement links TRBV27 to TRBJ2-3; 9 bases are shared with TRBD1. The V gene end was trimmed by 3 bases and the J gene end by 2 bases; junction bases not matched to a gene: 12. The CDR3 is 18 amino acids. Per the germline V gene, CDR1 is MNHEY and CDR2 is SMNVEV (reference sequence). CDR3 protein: CASSFLAKGQGNTDTQYF. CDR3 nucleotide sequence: TGTGCCAGCAGTTTTCTGGCAAAAGGACAGGGGAACACAGATACGCAGTATTTT.

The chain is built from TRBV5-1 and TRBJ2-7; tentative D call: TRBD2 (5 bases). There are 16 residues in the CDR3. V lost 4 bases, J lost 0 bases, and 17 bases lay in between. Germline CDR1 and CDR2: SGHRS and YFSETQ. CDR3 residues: CASSPAAGVLSYEQYF. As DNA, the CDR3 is TGCGCCAGCAGCCCCGCCGCCGGGGTCCTCTCCTACGAGCAGTACTTC.

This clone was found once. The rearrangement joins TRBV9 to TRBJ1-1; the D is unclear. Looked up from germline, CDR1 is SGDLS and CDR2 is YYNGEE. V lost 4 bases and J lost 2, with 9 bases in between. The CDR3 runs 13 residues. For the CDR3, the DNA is TGTGCCAGCAGCACCGGACTCAACACTGAAGCTTTCTTT. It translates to CASSTGLNTEAFF.

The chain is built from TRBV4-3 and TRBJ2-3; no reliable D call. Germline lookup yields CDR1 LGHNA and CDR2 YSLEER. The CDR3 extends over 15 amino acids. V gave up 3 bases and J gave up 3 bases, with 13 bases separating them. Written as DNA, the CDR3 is TGCGCCAGCAGCCAGGCTACAACACGGACAGATACGCAGTATTTT. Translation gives CASSQATTRTDTQYF.

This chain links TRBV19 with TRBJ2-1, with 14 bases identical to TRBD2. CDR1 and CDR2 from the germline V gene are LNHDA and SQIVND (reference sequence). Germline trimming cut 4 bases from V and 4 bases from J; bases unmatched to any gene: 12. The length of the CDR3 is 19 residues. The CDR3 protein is CASSTPGLAGGWVYNEQFF. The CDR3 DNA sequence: TGTGCCAGTAGTACCCCCGGACTAGCGGGAGGTTGGGTTTACAATGAGCAGTTCTTC.

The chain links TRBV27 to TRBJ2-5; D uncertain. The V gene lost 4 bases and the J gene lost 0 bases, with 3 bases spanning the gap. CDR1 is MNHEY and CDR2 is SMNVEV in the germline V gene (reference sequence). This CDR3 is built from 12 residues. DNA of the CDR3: TGTGCCAGCAGTTCCAACCAAGAGACCCAGTACTTC. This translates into CASSSNQETQYF.

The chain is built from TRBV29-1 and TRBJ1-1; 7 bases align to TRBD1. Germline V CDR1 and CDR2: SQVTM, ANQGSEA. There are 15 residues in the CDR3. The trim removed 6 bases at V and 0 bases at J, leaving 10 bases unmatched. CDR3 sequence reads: CSVHRDSGLNTEAFF. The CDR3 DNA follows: TGCAGCGTCCACCGGGACAGCGGCTTGAACACTGAAGCTTTCTTT.

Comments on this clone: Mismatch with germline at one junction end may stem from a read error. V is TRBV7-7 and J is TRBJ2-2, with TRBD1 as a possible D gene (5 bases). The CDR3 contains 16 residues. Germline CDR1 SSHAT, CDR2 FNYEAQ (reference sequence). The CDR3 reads CASSPSFPGFTGELFF. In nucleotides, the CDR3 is TGTGCTAGCAGCCCGTCCTTCCCAGGGTTCACCGGGGAGCTGTTTTTT.

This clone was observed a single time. The DNA for the CDR3 is TGTGCCATCAGTGGACCCAGGGAGGCCCCGAGCGGCTACACCTTC. The encoded protein is CAISGPREAPSGYTF. The V call is TRBV10-3, the J call TRBJ1-2; maybe TRBD1 (5 bases). V lost 4 bases and J lost 8, with 20 bases in between. The CDR3 is made up of 15 amino acids. The germline CDR1 and CDR2 sequences are ENHRY and SYGVKD.

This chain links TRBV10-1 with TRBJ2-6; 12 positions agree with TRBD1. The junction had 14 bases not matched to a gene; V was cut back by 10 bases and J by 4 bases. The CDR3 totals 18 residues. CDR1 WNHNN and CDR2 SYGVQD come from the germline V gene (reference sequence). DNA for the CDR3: TGCGCCACCCGTGGGGGGGACAGGGGGCGGAGGGGGGCCAACGTCCTGACTTTC. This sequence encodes CATRGGDRGRRGANVLTF.

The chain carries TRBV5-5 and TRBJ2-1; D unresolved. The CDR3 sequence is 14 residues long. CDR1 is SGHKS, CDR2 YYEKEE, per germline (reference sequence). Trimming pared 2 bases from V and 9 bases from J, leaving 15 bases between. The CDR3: CASSLLLGPGEQFF. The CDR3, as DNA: TGTGCCAGCAGCTTATTATTGGGCCCGGGTGAGCAGTTCTTC.

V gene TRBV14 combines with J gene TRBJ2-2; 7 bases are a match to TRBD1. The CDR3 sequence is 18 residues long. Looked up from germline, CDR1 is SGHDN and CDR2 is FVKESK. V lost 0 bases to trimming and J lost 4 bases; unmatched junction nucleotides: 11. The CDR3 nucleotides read TGTGCCAGCAGCCAAGAATTCCAGGGGGAATTCGGCACCGGGGAGCTGTTTTTT. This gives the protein CASSQEFQGEFGTGELFF.

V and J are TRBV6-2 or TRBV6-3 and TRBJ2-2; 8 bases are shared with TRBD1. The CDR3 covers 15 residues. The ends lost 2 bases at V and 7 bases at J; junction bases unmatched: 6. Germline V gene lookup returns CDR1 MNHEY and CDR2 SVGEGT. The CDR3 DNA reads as TGTGCCAGCAGTTACCTTGGACAGGGCCACGGGGAGCTGTTTTTT. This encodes CASSYLGQGHGELFF.

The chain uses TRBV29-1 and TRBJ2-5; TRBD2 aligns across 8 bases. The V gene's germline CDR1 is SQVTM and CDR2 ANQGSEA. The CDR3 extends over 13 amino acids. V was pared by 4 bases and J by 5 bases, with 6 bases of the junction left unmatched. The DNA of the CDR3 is TGCAGCGTTGTTCCGGGAGGGGGGGAGACCCAGTACTTC. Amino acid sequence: CSVVPGGGETQYF. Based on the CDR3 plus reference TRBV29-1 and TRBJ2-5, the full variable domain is SAVISQKPSRDICQRGTSLTIQCQVDSQVTMMFWYRQQPGQSLTLIATANQGSEATYESGFVIDKFPISRPNLTFSTLTVSNMSPEDSSIYLCSVVPGGGETQYFGPGTRLLVL.

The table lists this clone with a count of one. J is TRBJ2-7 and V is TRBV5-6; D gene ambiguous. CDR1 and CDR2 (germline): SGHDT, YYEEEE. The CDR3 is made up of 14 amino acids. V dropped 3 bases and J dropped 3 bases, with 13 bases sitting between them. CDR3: CASSSRHTLYEQYF. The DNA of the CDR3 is TGTGCCAGCAGCTCGCGCCACACTCTCTACGAGCAGTACTTC. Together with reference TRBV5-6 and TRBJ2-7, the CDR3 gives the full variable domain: DAGVTQSPTHLIKTRGQQVTLRCSPKSGHDTVSWYQQALGQGPQFIFQYYEEEERQRGNFPDRFSGHQFPNYSSELNVNALLLGDSALYLCASSSRHTLYEQYFGPGTRLTVT.

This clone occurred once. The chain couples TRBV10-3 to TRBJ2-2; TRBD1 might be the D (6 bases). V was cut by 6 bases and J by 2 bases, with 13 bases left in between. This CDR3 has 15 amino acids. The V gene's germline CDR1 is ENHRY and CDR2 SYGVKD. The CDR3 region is CAIRFRGPNTGELFF. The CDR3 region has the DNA TGTGCCATCAGGTTCAGGGGCCCTAACACCGGGGAGCTGTTTTTT.

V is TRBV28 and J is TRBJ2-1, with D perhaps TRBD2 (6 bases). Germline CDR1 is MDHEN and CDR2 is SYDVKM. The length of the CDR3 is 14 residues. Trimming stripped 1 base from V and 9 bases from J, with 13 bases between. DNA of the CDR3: TGTGCCAGCAGTTTATTCAGGGTCGGGGGTGAGCAGTTCTTC. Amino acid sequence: CASSLFRVGGEQFF.

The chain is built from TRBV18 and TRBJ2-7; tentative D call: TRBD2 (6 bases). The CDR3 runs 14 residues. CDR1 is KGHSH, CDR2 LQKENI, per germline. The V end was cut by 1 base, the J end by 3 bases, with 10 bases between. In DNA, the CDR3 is TGTGCCAGCTCACCACGGACGGACTACTACGAGCAGTACTTC. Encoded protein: CASSPRTDYYEQYF.

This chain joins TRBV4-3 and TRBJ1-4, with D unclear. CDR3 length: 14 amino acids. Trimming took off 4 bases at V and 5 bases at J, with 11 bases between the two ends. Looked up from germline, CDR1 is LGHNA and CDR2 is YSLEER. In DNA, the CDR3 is TGCGCCAGCAGCCGAGGAGGGAAGAATGAAAAACTGTTTTTT. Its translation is CASSRGGKNEKLFF.

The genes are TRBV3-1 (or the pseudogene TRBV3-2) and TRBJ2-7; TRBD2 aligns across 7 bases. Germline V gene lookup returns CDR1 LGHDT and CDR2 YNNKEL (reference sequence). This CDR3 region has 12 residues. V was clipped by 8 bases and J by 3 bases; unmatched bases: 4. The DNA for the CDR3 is TGTGCCAGCGGGAGGGGTGGCTACGAGCAGTACTTC. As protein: CASGRGGYEQYF.

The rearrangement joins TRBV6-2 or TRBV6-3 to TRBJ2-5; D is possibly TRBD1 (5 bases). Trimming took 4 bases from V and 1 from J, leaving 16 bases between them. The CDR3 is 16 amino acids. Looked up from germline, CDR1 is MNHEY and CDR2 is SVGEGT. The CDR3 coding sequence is TGTGCCAGCAGTTCGATCGACAGAAGATTCCAAGAGACCCAGTACTTC. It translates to CASSSIDRRFQETQYF.

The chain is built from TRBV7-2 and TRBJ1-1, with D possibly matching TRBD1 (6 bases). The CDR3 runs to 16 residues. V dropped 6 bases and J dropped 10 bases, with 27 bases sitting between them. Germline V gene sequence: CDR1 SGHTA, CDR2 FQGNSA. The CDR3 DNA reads TGTGCCAGCAGGCTTCGGGAGGCAGGGGACTCTTTAGGAGCTTTCTTT. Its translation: CASRLREAGDSLGAFF.

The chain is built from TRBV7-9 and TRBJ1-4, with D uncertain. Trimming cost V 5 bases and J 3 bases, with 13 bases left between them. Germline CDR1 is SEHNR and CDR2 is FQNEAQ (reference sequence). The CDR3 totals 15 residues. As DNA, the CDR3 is TGTGCCAGCAGCCCACGGGGTAAATCTAATGAAAAACTGTTTTTT. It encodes CASSPRGKSNEKLFF. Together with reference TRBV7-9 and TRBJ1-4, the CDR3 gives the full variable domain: DTGVSQNPRHKITKRGQNVTFRCDPISEHNRLYWYRQTLGQGPEFLTYFQNEAQLEKSRLLSDRFSAERPKGSFSTLEIQRTEQGDSAMYLCASSPRGKSNEKLFFGSGTQLSVL.

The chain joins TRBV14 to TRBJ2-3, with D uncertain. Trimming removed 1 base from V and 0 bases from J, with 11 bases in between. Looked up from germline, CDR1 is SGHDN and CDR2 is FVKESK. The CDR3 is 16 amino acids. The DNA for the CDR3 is TGTGCCAGCAGCCAAGCCCGGCTACTAAGCACAGATACGCAGTATTTT. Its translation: CASSQARLLSTDTQYF.

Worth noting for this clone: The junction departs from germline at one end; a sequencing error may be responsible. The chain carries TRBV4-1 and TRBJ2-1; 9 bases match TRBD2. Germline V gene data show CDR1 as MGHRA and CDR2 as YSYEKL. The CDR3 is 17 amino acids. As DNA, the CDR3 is TGCGCCAGCAGCCAAGTGCCCGGGACTAGCTCCCACAATGAGCAGTTCTTC. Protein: CASSQVPGTSSHNEQFF.